The 30 T cell receptor beta chains given below trace back to one sample, sequenced in a study of blood T cell repertoires in COVID-19. Profiled with immunoSEQ multiplex PCR; TCRdb holds only in-frame clones, not every one. The repertoire holds around 140,000 clones, with about 89% as singletons. The specimen sequenced was peripheral blood. These receptors all stem from a man aged 60-69 years with COVID-19, enrolled during active disease.

This clone was counted once. This rearrangement joins TRBV19 to TRBJ1-1; D remains ambiguous. The CDR3 totals 15 residues. V was clipped by 5 bases and J by 1 base, with 14 bases between them. In germline, CDR1 is LNHDA, CDR2 SQIVND (reference sequence). The CDR3 spells CASSPLERRNTEAFF. The CDR3 nucleotides are TGTGCCAGTAGTCCCCTCGAAAGGAGGAACACTGAAGCTTTCTTT.

The rearrangement uses TRBV6-5 and TRBJ2-1, with a tentative D call TRBD1 (6 bases). Germline loops: CDR1 MNHEY, CDR2 SVGAGI. Trimming removed 4 bases from V and 9 bases from J, with 16 bases in between. The CDR3 sequence is 14 residues long. The CDR3 region is CASSLAGTIAEQFF. CDR3 sequence (DNA): TGTGCCAGCAGTTTGGCCGGGACAATCGCTGAGCAGTTCTTC.

V usage is TRBV6-5 and J usage is TRBJ1-1; 7 bases are shared with TRBD1. Germline V gene data show CDR1 as MNHEY and CDR2 as SVGAGI. This CDR3 has 14 residues. The V gene end was trimmed by 6 bases and the J gene end by 1 base; junction bases not matched to a gene: 5. CDR3 loop: CASRTGTANTEAFF. CDR3 sequence (DNA): TGTGCCAGCAGGACCGGGACAGCGAACACTGAAGCTTTCTTT.

The chain recombines TRBV9 with TRBJ1-4, with 8 bases that match TRBD1. Germline assignment: CDR1 SGDLS and CDR2 YYNGEE. The J segment lost 8 bases and the V segment lost 5 bases, leaving 5 bases of the junction unmatched. The CDR3 has 13 amino acids. The CDR3 bases are TGTGCCAGCAGTGACAGGGGTCGAGAAAAACTGTTTTTT. This translates into CASSDRGREKLFF.

The rearrangement joins TRBV4-3 to TRBJ2-3, with 8 bases aligning to TRBD1. V was clipped by 3 bases and J by 2 bases; unmatched bases: 10. The CDR3 consists of 17 residues. The germline V gene has CDR1 LGHNA and CDR2 YSLEER. For the CDR3, the DNA is TGCGCCAGCAGCCAGGGACCTTACAGGGGGGACACAGATACGCAGTATTTT. Translated: CASSQGPYRGDTDTQYF.

The chain joins TRBV18 to TRBJ1-6, with 8 bases matching TRBD1. CDR1 KGHSH and CDR2 LQKENI come from the germline V gene. The CDR3 sequence is 15 residues long. The junction had 4 bases not matched to a gene; V was cut back by 1 base and J by 8 bases. Here the CDR3 reads CASSPLGQEDSPLHF. CDR3 sequence (DNA): TGTGCCAGCTCACCACTGGGACAGGAGGATTCACCCCTCCACTTT.

V and J are TRBV6-5 and TRBJ1-1, with a weak D call TRBD1 (5 bases). CDR1 is MNHEY and CDR2 is SVGAGI in the germline V gene. Trimming removed 2 bases at V and 1 base at J, with 5 bases between. CDR3 size: 13 residues. This chain's CDR3 is CASSYDRNTEAFF. As DNA, the CDR3 is TGTGCCAGCAGTTACGACAGGAACACTGAAGCTTTCTTT.

The chain carries TRBV11-1 and TRBJ2-7, with 8 bases matching TRBD1. This CDR3 spans 12 amino acids. The germline CDR1 and CDR2 sequences are SGHAT and FQDESV (reference sequence). V shed 8 bases, J shed 5 bases, and the junction held 5 bases outside the gene matches. The CDR3 sequence is CASRQTGDEQYF. DNA of the CDR3: TGTGCCAGCCGTCAGACAGGGGACGAGCAGTACTTC.

J is TRBJ1-6 and V is TRBV9; maybe TRBD1 (5 bases). The ends were cut back, 4 bases at V and 9 bases at J, with 17 bases in the middle. CDR3 length: 15 residues. Germline CDR1 reads SGDLS; CDR2 reads YYNGEE. CDR3 region: CASSPLDGTGSPLHF. The CDR3 DNA follows: TGTGCCAGCAGCCCCCTTGACGGGACTGGTTCACCCCTCCACTTT.

The CDR3 bases are TGTGCCAGTAGTGTCGGGACACCGTACACCGGGGAGCTGTTTTTT. Translating it yields CASSVGTPYTGELFF. J is TRBJ2-2 and V is TRBV19; D perhaps matches TRBD1 (6 bases). This CDR3 region has 15 residues. The germline V gene encodes CDR1 LNHDA and CDR2 SQIVND (reference sequence). The V and J ends lost 5 bases and 3 bases respectively, with 13 bases between them. The whole variable domain, remainder taken from reference TRBV19 and TRBJ2-2, is DGGITQSPKYLFRKEGQNVTLSCEQNLNHDAMYWYRQDPGQGLRLIYYSQIVNDFQKGDIAEGYSVSREKKESFPLTVTSAQKNPTAFYLCASSVGTPYTGELFFGEGSRLTVL.

This chain links TRBV4-3 with TRBJ1-2; possibly TRBD1 for D (6 bases). The V gene lost 0 bases and the J gene lost 8 bases, with 16 bases spanning the gap. The CDR3 is made up of 15 amino acids. Germline CDR1 reads LGHNA; CDR2 reads YSLEER. The CDR3 loop is CASSQDHQTGHGYTF. In nucleotides, the CDR3 is TGCGCCAGCAGCCAAGATCACCAAACAGGGCACGGCTACACCTTC.

The CDR3 spells CASSSQGGGYGYTF. In DNA form, the CDR3 reads TGCGCCAGCAGCTCGCAGGGGGGTGGCTATGGCTACACCTTC. The chain carries TRBV5-1 and TRBJ1-2; 7 bases fit TRBD1. The J segment lost 4 bases and the V segment lost 3 bases, leaving 6 bases of the junction unmatched. The CDR3 has 14 amino acids. Germline-derived CDR1 and CDR2 are SGHRS and YFSETQ. Filled out from reference TRBV5-1 and TRBJ1-2, the complete variable domain reads KAGVTQTPRYLIKTRGQQVTLSCSPISGHRSVSWYQQTPGQGLQFLFEYFSETQRNKGNFPGRFSGRQFSNSRSEMNVSTLELGDSALYLCASSSQGGGYGYTFGSGTRLTVV.

V gene TRBV19 combines with J gene TRBJ2-2; D remains ambiguous. V lost 8 bases and J 3 bases, leaving 4 bases between the germline ends. The germline CDR1 and CDR2 sequences are LNHDA and SQIVND (reference sequence). The CDR3 length is 11 residues. In DNA form, the CDR3 reads TGTGCCAGTGCGGACACCGGGGAGCTGTTTTTT. The encoded protein is CASADTGELFF.

J is TRBJ1-5 and V is TRBV19; TRBD1 might be the D (5 bases). V shed 2 bases and J shed 0 bases, with 11 bases lying between them. CDR1 and CDR2 from the germline V gene are LNHDA and SQIVND (reference sequence). The CDR3 is 16 residues long. The CDR3 bases are TGTGCCAGTAGTATAATACAGGTCCTTAGCAATCAGCCCCAGCATTTT. Its protein product is CASSIIQVLSNQPQHF.

CDR3 sequence: CATSGGLGTGELFF. The CDR3 coding sequence is TGTGCCACCAGTGGAGGTCTGGGCACCGGGGAGCTGTTTTTT. This chain links TRBV24-1 with TRBJ2-2; no definite D call. V was clipped by 5 bases and J by 4 bases, with 10 bases between them. Per germline, CDR1 KGHDR and CDR2 SFDVKD. This CDR3 region has 14 residues.

The V call is TRBV4-3, the J call TRBJ2-7, with TRBD2 matching over 11 bases. Germline trimming cut 0 bases from V and 3 bases from J; bases unmatched to any gene: 7. The CDR3 is 17 amino acids. Germline values: CDR1 LGHNA, CDR2 YSLEER. The CDR3 nucleotides read TGCGCCAGCAGCCAAGAACTACTAGCGGGGGCCCTCTACGAGCAGTACTTC. This sequence encodes CASSQELLAGALYEQYF.

This clone was seen only once. This rearrangement joins TRBV18 to TRBJ1-6; possible D gene TRBD1, 5 bases. The CDR3 has 15 amino acids. Trimming stripped 2 bases from V and 7 bases from J, with 12 bases between. Germline V lookup: CDR1 KGHSH, CDR2 LQKENI. The CDR3 loop is CASSPYQGRNSPLHF. The CDR3 DNA follows: TGTGCCAGCTCACCATACCAGGGTAGGAATTCACCCCTCCACTTT.

The rearrangement links TRBV30 to TRBJ1-2; TRBD1 is a possible D gene (5 bases). The CDR3 sequence is 15 residues long. Trimming left V 5 bases short and J 6 bases short, with 22 bases between. CDR1 and CDR2 (germline): GTSNPN, SVGIG (reference sequence). The CDR3: CAWGTEPAPSDGYTF. CDR3 DNA sequence: TGTGCCTGGGGGACTGAGCCGGCGCCCTCTGATGGCTACACCTTC.

This chain connects TRBV29-1 to TRBJ2-3; D perhaps matches TRBD2 (6 bases). The germline V and J ends were trimmed by 8 bases and 6 bases, with 12 bases remaining between them. Germline V gives CDR1 SQVTM, CDR2 ANQGSEA. This CDR3 contains 11 residues. CDR3 sequence: CSIDGGDTQYF. The CDR3 DNA sequence: TGCAGCATAGATGGGGGGGATACGCAGTATTTT.

This clone is a singleton in its sample. V usage is TRBV30 and J usage is TRBJ2-7, with D unresolved. The CDR3 is 10 amino acids. Germline V lookup: CDR1 GTSNPN, CDR2 SVGIG (reference sequence). The CDR3, as DNA: TGTGCTTCCTCAGGATACGAGCAGTACTTC. This translates into CASSGYEQYF.

V usage is TRBV7-3 and J usage is TRBJ2-2; TRBD2 might be the D (5 bases). V lost 4 bases to trimming and J lost 2 bases, with 8 bases between them. This CDR3 contains 14 residues. CDR1 SGHTA and CDR2 FQGTGA come from the germline V gene. CDR3 residues: CASSWTFNTGELFF. CDR3 DNA sequence: TGTGCCAGCAGCTGGACTTTCAACACCGGGGAGCTGTTTTTT.

The CDR3 DNA is TGCGCCAGCAGCCACGGCGGCAGGGCGAACACTGAAGCTTTCTTT. This codes for CASSHGGRANTEAFF. The chain links TRBV5-1 to TRBJ1-1; TRBD1 is a possible D gene (5 bases). Deletions cut 4 bases from V and 1 base from J, with 14 bases between. Germline V lookup: CDR1 SGHRS, CDR2 YFSETQ. This CDR3 comprises 15 residues. The full variable domain, completed using reference TRBV5-1 and TRBJ1-1, is KAGVTQTPRYLIKTRGQQVTLSCSPISGHRSVSWYQQTPGQGLQFLFEYFSETQRNKGNFPGRFSGRQFSNSRSEMNVSTLELGDSALYLCASSHGGRANTEAFFGQGTRLTVV.

This chain connects TRBV11-1 to TRBJ1-1; D might be TRBD1 (5 bases). Germline CDR1 and CDR2: SGHAT and FQDESV (reference sequence). The CDR3 totals 12 residues. The V and J ends lost 6 bases and 3 bases respectively, with 8 bases between them. CDR3 protein: CASRRGDTEAFF. The DNA of the CDR3 is TGTGCCAGCAGACGGGGGGACACTGAAGCTTTCTTT.

The genes are TRBV29-1 and TRBJ2-3; no firm D call. The CDR3 extends over 13 amino acids. Germline lookup yields CDR1 SQVTM and CDR2 ANQGSEA. The V gene lost 5 bases and the J gene lost 4 bases, with 13 bases spanning the gap. CDR3 residues: CSVFDPGSDTQYF. The CDR3 DNA is TGCAGCGTTTTCGACCCCGGGTCAGATACGCAGTATTTT.

The V and J genes are TRBV10-3 and TRBJ2-5; perhaps TRBD1 as D (5 bases). The CDR3 sequence is 14 residues long. V was clipped by 6 bases and J by 2 bases, with 13 bases between them. The V gene's germline CDR1 is ENHRY and CDR2 SYGVKD. The CDR3 sequence: CAIRKGKEQETQYF. CDR3 DNA sequence: TGTGCCATCAGAAAGGGGAAAGAGCAAGAGACCCAGTACTTC.

V and J are TRBV5-6 and TRBJ1-1, with TRBD1 identical over 8 bases. The trim removed 5 bases at V and 3 bases at J, leaving 9 bases unmatched. The CDR3 is made up of 15 amino acids. Looked up from germline, CDR1 is SGHDT and CDR2 is YYEEEE. The CDR3 nucleotides are TGTGCCAGCAGTCCTTCAGGGGGCGCGGACACTGAAGCTTTCTTT. Protein: CASSPSGGADTEAFF.

The V call is TRBV5-1, the J call TRBJ1-5, with D possibly being TRBD1 (5 bases). The CDR3 extends over 15 amino acids. Per germline, CDR1 SGHRS and CDR2 YFSETQ. With 1 base removed from V and 5 bases from J, the gap between germline ends came to 13 bases. CDR3 loop: CASSLYPSGYQPQHF. DNA for the CDR3: TGCGCCAGCAGCTTGTATCCTTCAGGGTATCAGCCCCAGCATTTT. The full variable domain, completed using reference TRBV5-1 and TRBJ1-5, is KAGVTQTPRYLIKTRGQQVTLSCSPISGHRSVSWYQQTPGQGLQFLFEYFSETQRNKGNFPGRFSGRQFSNSRSEMNVSTLELGDSALYLCASSLYPSGYQPQHFGDGTRLSIL.

The rearrangement links TRBV6-2 or TRBV6-3 to TRBJ1-2, with D perhaps TRBD1 (6 bases). The V gene's germline CDR1 is MNHEY and CDR2 SVGEGT. Trimming took off 0 bases at V and 0 bases at J, with 17 bases between the two ends. The CDR3 has 18 amino acids. CDR3 in amino acids: CASSYSRAWTVSNYGYTF. The CDR3, as DNA: TGTGCCAGCAGTTACTCGAGGGCTTGGACAGTATCTAACTATGGCTACACCTTC.

This chain joins TRBV28 and TRBJ2-7, with D maybe TRBD1 (5 bases). The CDR3 loop spans 15 amino acids. CDR1 is MDHEN and CDR2 is SYDVKM in the germline V gene. Trimming removed 5 bases at V and 3 bases at J, with 17 bases between. This CDR3 is CASSARVFPYYEQYF. The CDR3 DNA is TGTGCCAGCAGTGCCAGGGTCTTCCCTTACTACGAGCAGTACTTC. Using reference TRBV28 and TRBJ2-7 for the parts outside the CDR3, the full variable domain is DVKVTQSSRYLVKRTGEKVFLECVQDMDHENMFWYRQDPGLGLRLIYFSYDVKMKEKGDIPEGYSVSREKKERFSLILESASTNQTSMYLCASSARVFPYYEQYFGPGTRLTVT.

The J gene is TRBJ2-7, the V gene TRBV10-3, with a possible D match to TRBD1 (5 bases). The V end was cut by 3 bases, the J end by 2 bases, with 11 bases between. The length of the CDR3 is 14 residues. CDR1 and CDR2 from the germline V gene are ENHRY and SYGVKD. CDR3 nucleotides: TGTGCCATCAGTGAACTTGACAGTCCCTACGAGCAGTACTTC. It codes for CAISELDSPYEQYF.